The 23 T cell receptor beta chains below were found in one sample sequenced in a study of Ad26.COV2.S vaccination and SARS-CoV-2 variants. Clones were sequenced by immunoSEQ multiplex PCR, and TCRdb holds only the in-frame ones, with some missing. The sample records some 410,000 clones, roughly 90% being singletons. Treatment indicated: approximately 18 received Ad26.COV2.S at low or high dose, single or two shots; 5 received placebo; per-sample allocation not given. Collection of the samples took place on day 63 after the first injection of vaccine or placebo. The sequencing used peripheral blood, collected in a trial of Ad26.COV2.S vaccine versus placebo. Receptor source: a person aged 18-60 years who received the Ad26.COV2.S COVID-19 vaccine or a placebo.

V usage is TRBV9 and J usage is TRBJ1-5; D is undetermined. The V gene's germline CDR1 is SGDLS and CDR2 YYNGEE. The CDR3 loop spans 13 amino acids. The V gene lost 2 bases and the J gene lost 0 bases, with 3 bases spanning the gap. The CDR3 sequence is CASSVGSNQPQHF. CDR3 nucleotides: TGTGCCAGCAGCGTGGGTAGCAATCAGCCCCAGCATTTT.

The chain combines TRBV2 with TRBJ1-5; weak D call: TRBD1 (5 bases). The CDR3 is 18 amino acids. The germline V and J ends were trimmed by 0 bases and 0 bases, with 15 bases remaining between them. Germline V gene data show CDR1 as SNHLY and CDR2 as FYNNEI. The CDR3 region has the DNA TGTGCCAGCAGTGAAGCAGGGACTTACAGATATAGCAATCAGCCCCAGCATTTT. Amino acid sequence: CASSEAGTYRYSNQPQHF.

This clone appeared once. The chain has TRBV6-6 and TRBJ1-2, with a possible D match to TRBD1 (5 bases). Deletions cut 6 bases from V and 4 bases from J, with 12 bases between. CDR1 is MNHNY, CDR2 SVGAGI, per germline (reference sequence). The CDR3 runs 13 residues. As DNA, the CDR3 is TGTGCCAGCAGCCAGGGAAGTGGCTATGGCTACACCTTC. Translation: CASSQGSGYGYTF.

The chain employs TRBV6-1 and TRBJ2-3, with 9 bases identical to TRBD2. Germline lookup yields CDR1 MNHNS and CDR2 SASEGT. The CDR3 has 17 residues. The J segment lost 0 bases and the V segment lost 1 base, leaving 5 bases of the junction unmatched. This chain's CDR3 is CASSEEERGVSTDTQYF. The CDR3 nucleotides read TGTGCCAGCAGTGAAGAGGAGCGGGGGGTTAGCACAGATACGCAGTATTTT.

The V gene is TRBV18, the J gene TRBJ1-2, with D uncertain. This CDR3 contains 12 residues. Trimming stripped 4 bases from V and 8 bases from J, with 11 bases between. Per the germline V gene, CDR1 is KGHSH and CDR2 is LQKENI. As DNA, the CDR3 is TGTGCCAGCTCACTGATAGAAGGCGGCTACACCTTC. Translating gives CASSLIEGGYTF.

This chain joins TRBV11-2 and TRBJ1-1, with a possible D match to TRBD1 (5 bases). CDR1 and CDR2 (germline): SGHAT, FQNNGV. The germline V and J ends were trimmed by 0 bases and 11 bases, with 16 bases remaining between them. The CDR3 spans 14 residues. The CDR3 spells CASSLDMIRDSAFF. CDR3 DNA sequence: TGTGCCAGCAGCTTAGATATGATCCGAGACAGCGCTTTCTTT.

V usage is TRBV15 and J usage is TRBJ1-3; D may be TRBD1 (5 bases). Trimming removed 3 bases at V and 4 bases at J, with 13 bases between. Germline lookup yields CDR1 LNHNV and CDR2 YYDKDF (reference sequence). CDR3 size: 15 residues. The CDR3 is CATSRQTGVGNTIYF. The CDR3 nucleotides are TGTGCCACCAGCAGGCAGACGGGGGTCGGAAACACCATATATTTT.

The chain uses TRBV7-6 and TRBJ1-2, with 8 bases identical to TRBD1. J gave up 8 bases and V 2 bases, and 10 bases lay outside the gene matches. The V gene's germline CDR1 is SGHVS and CDR2 FNYEAQ. This CDR3 is 15 amino acids long. CDR3 protein: CASSLSGAGGLGYTF. The CDR3 coding sequence is TGTGCCAGCAGCTTATCCGGGGCAGGGGGCTTAGGCTACACCTTC.

CDR3 bases: TGTGCCAGCAGTTACCAATCGGACAGGGTTTGGTACGAGCAGTACTTC. It encodes CASSYQSDRVWYEQYF. This rearrangement joins TRBV6-6 to TRBJ2-7; 8 bases are shared with TRBD1. The CDR3 length is 16 residues. Germline CDR1 reads MNHNY; CDR2 reads SVGAGI (reference sequence). J gave up 4 bases and V 2 bases, and 10 bases lay outside the gene matches.

The J gene is TRBJ2-7, the V gene TRBV28; 7 bases line up with TRBD2. In germline, CDR1 is MDHEN, CDR2 SYDVKM. This CDR3 has 14 residues. Trimming at V came to 8 bases and at J to 4 bases, leaving 11 bases not matched to a gene. DNA of the CDR3: TGTGCCAGCCGGACCCGGGACTATCTTTACGAGCAGTACTTC. It encodes CASRTRDYLYEQYF.

This clone was detected a few times. The chain uses TRBV5-1 and TRBJ2-7; the D is unclear. The germline V and J ends were trimmed by 5 bases and 3 bases, with 12 bases remaining between them. The CDR3 is 13 amino acids. Germline V gene lookup returns CDR1 SGHRS and CDR2 YFSETQ. The CDR3 loop reads CASRRWTDYEQYF. Here the CDR3 DNA reads TGCGCCAGCAGGAGGTGGACCGACTACGAGCAGTACTTC.

This chain connects TRBV4-1 to TRBJ2-5; 8 nucleotides line up with TRBD1. CDR1 is MGHRA, CDR2 YSYEKL, per germline. J gave up 3 bases and V 0 bases, and 9 bases lay outside the gene matches. The CDR3 has 17 amino acids. CDR3 bases: TGCGCCAGCAGCCAAGAGGGGCAGGGGGCGGTGGAAGAGACCCAGTACTTC. Translated: CASSQEGQGAVEETQYF.

The CDR3 here is CAWRHDRDRGYEAFF. As DNA, the CDR3 is TGTGCCTGGAGACACGACCGGGACAGGGGGTATGAAGCTTTCTTT. The chain has TRBV30 and TRBJ1-1; 11 bases map to TRBD1. V lost 3 bases and J lost 7; bases outside the gene matches: 10. The germline CDR1 and CDR2 sequences are GTSNPN and SVGIG (reference sequence). The CDR3 runs to 15 residues.

This clone was observed a handful of times. CDR3 in DNA: TGTGCCAGCAGCTTGGTGACAGGGGGGAACACTGAAGCTTTCTTT. This codes for CASSLVTGGNTEAFF. The chain recombines TRBV5-8 with TRBJ1-1; 9 bases fit TRBD1. Germline values: CDR1 SGHTS, CDR2 YDEGEE. The CDR3 extends over 15 amino acids. V lost 0 bases, J lost 1 base, and 1 base stayed unmatched.

The V call is TRBV4-1, the J call TRBJ1-1; D remains unclear. This CDR3 spans 15 amino acids. In germline, CDR1 is MGHRA, CDR2 YSYEKL. V lost 0 bases and J 0 bases, leaving 8 bases between the germline ends. The CDR3 protein is CASSQEPWMNTEAFF. The CDR3 nucleotides read TGCGCCAGCAGCCAAGAACCATGGATGAACACTGAAGCTTTCTTT.

This chain connects TRBV10-3 to TRBJ1-4, with D unclear. The V and J ends lost 4 bases and 7 bases respectively, with 10 bases between them. In germline, CDR1 is ENHRY, CDR2 SYGVKD. The CDR3 consists of 13 residues. CDR3: CAISVLRSEKLFF. The CDR3 DNA follows: TGTGCCATCAGTGTCCTCCGGAGTGAAAAACTGTTTTTT.

This clone was observed once. The chain combines TRBV4-3 with TRBJ2-7, with D hard to call. V was pared by 2 bases and J by 0 bases, with 11 bases between. Germline loops: CDR1 LGHNA, CDR2 YSLEER. This CDR3 region has 15 residues. CDR3 amino acids: CASSQSALFSYEQYF. CDR3 coding DNA: TGCGCCAGCAGCCAAAGTGCCCTCTTCTCCTACGAGCAGTACTTC.

This rearrangement joins TRBV30 to TRBJ2-1; 9 nucleotides align to TRBD2. CDR1 GTSNPN and CDR2 SVGIG come from the germline V gene (reference sequence). The V gene end was trimmed by 2 bases and the J gene end by 6 bases; junction bases not matched to a gene: 5. This CDR3 is built from 14 residues. The CDR3 sequence: CAWSPLTSGNEQFF. DNA for the CDR3: TGTGCCTGGAGTCCACTGACTAGCGGCAATGAGCAGTTCTTC.

This chain connects TRBV7-9 to TRBJ1-1; D remains ambiguous. CDR1 and CDR2 from the germline V gene are SEHNR and FQNEAQ (reference sequence). The CDR3 is made up of 10 amino acids. V dropped 11 bases and J dropped 6 bases, with 10 bases sitting between them. This chain's CDR3 is CAPPSPEAFF. For the CDR3, the DNA is TGTGCCCCCCCATCGCCTGAAGCTTTCTTT.

The chain has TRBV6-5 and TRBJ2-7; D remains unclear. Trimming stripped 0 bases from V and 1 base from J, with 1 base between. The CDR3 runs to 12 residues. Germline V gene sequence: CDR1 MNHEY, CDR2 SVGAGI. As DNA, the CDR3 is TGTGCCAGCAGTTACTCGTCCTACGAGCAGTACTTC. Protein product: CASSYSSYEQYF.

The V call is TRBV28, the J call TRBJ1-4, with 7 bases identical to TRBD1. The germline CDR1 and CDR2 sequences are MDHEN and SYDVKM. The CDR3 spans 12 residues. After removal of 8 bases from V and 4 bases from J, the junction contained 1 base not matched to a gene. CDR3 amino acids: CASGDSNEKLFF. The CDR3 bases are TGTGCCAGCGGGGACAGTAATGAAAAACTGTTTTTT.

The V and J genes are TRBV29-1 and TRBJ1-5, with 8 positions matching TRBD1. Germline V gene lookup returns CDR1 SQVTM and CDR2 ANQGSEA. The CDR3 extends over 13 amino acids. After removal of 6 bases from V and 5 bases from J, the junction contained 6 bases not matched to a gene. The CDR3 region has the DNA TGCAGCGTCCGTTCGACAGGGGATCAGCCCCAGCATTTT. Residues: CSVRSTGDQPQHF.

The CDR3 nucleotides read TGTGCCAGCAGCGTAGGGGAGTTCACAGATACGCAGTATTTT. It translates to CASSVGEFTDTQYF. V and J are TRBV9 and TRBJ2-3; TRBD2 is a possible D gene (5 bases). This CDR3 comprises 14 residues. V was clipped by 0 bases and J by 2 bases, with 7 bases between them. Per germline, CDR1 SGDLS and CDR2 YYNGEE.